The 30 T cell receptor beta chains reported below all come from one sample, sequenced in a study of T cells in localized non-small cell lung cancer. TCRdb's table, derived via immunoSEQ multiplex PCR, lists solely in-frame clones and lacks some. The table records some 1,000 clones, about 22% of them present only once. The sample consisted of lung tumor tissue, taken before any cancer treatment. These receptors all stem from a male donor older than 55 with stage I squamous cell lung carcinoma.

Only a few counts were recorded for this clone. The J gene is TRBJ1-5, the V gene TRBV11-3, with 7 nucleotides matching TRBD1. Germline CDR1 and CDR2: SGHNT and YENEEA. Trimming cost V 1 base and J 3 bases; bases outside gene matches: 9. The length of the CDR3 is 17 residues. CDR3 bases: TGTGCCAGCAGCTTAGGGACAGGAGCCCCATTCAATCAGCCCCAGCATTTT. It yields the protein CASSLGTGAPFNQPQHF.

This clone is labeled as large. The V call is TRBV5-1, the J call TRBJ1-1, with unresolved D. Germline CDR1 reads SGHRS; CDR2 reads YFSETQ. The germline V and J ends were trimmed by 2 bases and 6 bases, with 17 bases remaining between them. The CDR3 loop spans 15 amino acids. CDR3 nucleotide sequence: TGCGCCAGCAGCTTCAACCTAGGCGGGTTCCCTGAAGCTTTCTTT. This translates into CASSFNLGGFPEAFF.

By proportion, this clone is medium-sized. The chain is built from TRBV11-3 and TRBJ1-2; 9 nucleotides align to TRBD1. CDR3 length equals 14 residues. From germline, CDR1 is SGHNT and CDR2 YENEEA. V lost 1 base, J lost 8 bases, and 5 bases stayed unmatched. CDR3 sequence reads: CASSLGTGVGGYTF. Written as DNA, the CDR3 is TGTGCCAGCAGCTTAGGGACAGGGGTCGGGGGCTACACCTTC.

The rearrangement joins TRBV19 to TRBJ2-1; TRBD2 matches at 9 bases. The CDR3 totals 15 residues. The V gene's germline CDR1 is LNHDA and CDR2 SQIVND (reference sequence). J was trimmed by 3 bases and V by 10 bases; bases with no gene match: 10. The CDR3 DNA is TGTGCCACCTCACCGGGACTAGCAGGCTACAATGAGCAGTTCTTC. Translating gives CATSPGLAGYNEQFF. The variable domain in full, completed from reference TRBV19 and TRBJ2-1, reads DGGITQSPKYLFRKEGQNVTLSCEQNLNHDAMYWYRQDPGQGLRLIYYSQIVNDFQKGDIAEGYSVSREKKESFPLTVTSAQKNPTAFYLCATSPGLAGYNEQFFGPGTRLTVL.

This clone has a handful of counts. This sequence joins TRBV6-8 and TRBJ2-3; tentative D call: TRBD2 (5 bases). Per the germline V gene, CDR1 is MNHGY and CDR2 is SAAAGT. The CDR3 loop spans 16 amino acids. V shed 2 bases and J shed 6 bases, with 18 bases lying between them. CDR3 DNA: TGTGCCAGCAGTTACATAGGGCGGGTGGCCCCGGATACGCAGTATTTT. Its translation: CASSYIGRVAPDTQYF.

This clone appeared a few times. The CDR3 nucleotides read TGTGCCTGGAGTGTTAGGACTCCTCTAGCTAACTATGGCTACACCTTC. It yields the protein CAWSVRTPLANYGYTF. The chain uses TRBV30 and TRBJ1-2; no clear D gene. The CDR3 is 16 residues long. V was trimmed by 0 bases and J by 0 bases, leaving 14 bases between them. Germline V gene data show CDR1 as GTSNPN and CDR2 as SVGIG (reference sequence).

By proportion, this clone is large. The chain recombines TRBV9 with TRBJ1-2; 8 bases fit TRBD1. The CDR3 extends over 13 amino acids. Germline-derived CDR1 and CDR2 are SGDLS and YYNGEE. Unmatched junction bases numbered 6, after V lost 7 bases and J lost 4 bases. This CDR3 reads CASGQGAIYGYTF. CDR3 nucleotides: TGTGCCAGCGGGCAGGGGGCAATCTATGGCTACACCTTC.

CDR3 loop: CASSLGAGNTEAFF. CDR3 nucleotide sequence: TGCGCCAGCAGCTTGGGGGCAGGGAACACTGAAGCTTTCTTT. J is TRBJ1-1 and V is TRBV5-1; D is uncertain. V dropped 0 bases and J dropped 1 base, with 7 bases sitting between them. This CDR3 comprises 14 residues. Germline CDR1 reads SGHRS; CDR2 reads YFSETQ.

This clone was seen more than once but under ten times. CDR3 nucleotides: TGTGCCTGGAGGCTCTGGACTAGCGGGGCCTACAATGAGCAGTTCTTC. Protein product: CAWRLWTSGAYNEQFF. This chain connects TRBV30 to TRBJ2-1; 12 nucleotides line up with TRBD2. V was clipped by 3 bases and J by 2 bases; unmatched bases: 5. The CDR3 covers 16 residues. The V gene's germline CDR1 is GTSNPN and CDR2 SVGIG (reference sequence).

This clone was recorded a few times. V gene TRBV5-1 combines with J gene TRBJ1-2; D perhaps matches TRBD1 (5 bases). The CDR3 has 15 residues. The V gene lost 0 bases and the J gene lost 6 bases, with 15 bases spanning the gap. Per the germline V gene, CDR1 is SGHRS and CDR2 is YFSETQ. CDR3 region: CASSLEAGNKDGYTF. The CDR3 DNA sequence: TGCGCCAGCAGCTTGGAGGCAGGGAATAAGGATGGCTACACCTTC.

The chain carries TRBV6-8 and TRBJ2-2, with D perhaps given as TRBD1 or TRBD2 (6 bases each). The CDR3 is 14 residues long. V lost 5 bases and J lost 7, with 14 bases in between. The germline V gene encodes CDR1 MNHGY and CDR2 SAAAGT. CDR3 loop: CASSQSRGGGELFF. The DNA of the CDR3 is TGTGCCAGCAGTCAATCCAGGGGAGGCGGGGAGCTGTTTTTT.

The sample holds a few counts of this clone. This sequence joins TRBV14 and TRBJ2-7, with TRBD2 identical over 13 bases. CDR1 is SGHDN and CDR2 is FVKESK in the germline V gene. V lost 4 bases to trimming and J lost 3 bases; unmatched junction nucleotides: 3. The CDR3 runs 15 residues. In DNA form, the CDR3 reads TGTGCCAGCAGCCCGGGACTAGCGGGGAACTACGAGCAGTACTTC. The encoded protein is CASSPGLAGNYEQYF.

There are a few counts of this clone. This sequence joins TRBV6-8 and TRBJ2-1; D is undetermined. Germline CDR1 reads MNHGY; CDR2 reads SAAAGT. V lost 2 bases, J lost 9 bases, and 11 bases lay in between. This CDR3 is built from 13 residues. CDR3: CASSYPPPREQFF. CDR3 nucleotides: TGTGCCAGCAGTTACCCTCCGCCTCGTGAGCAGTTCTTC.

The CDR3 nucleotides are TGTGCTAGTGGTTTGCAGGATGCCACCGGGGAGCTGTTTTTT. This translates into CASGLQDATGELFF. This chain connects TRBV12-5 to TRBJ2-2, with no clear D. The V end was cut by 2 bases, the J end by 4 bases, with 8 bases between. The germline CDR1 and CDR2 sequences are LGHNT and FRNRAP. The CDR3 runs to 14 residues.

The CDR3 region is CASSPGEGAKGQPQHF. The CDR3 DNA is TGTGCCAGCTCACCGGGAGAGGGGGCCAAGGGACAGCCCCAGCATTTT. V is TRBV18 and J is TRBJ1-5; 7 positions match TRBD1. Per germline, CDR1 KGHSH and CDR2 LQKENI. The V gene end was trimmed by 3 bases and the J gene end by 7 bases; junction bases not matched to a gene: 12. The CDR3 is 16 amino acids.

The CDR3 is CASSLGISNEQFF. The CDR3 DNA follows: TGTGCCAGCAGCCTTGGGATTAGCAATGAGCAGTTCTTC. The chain links TRBV9 to TRBJ2-1, with D unclear. Germline CDR1 reads SGDLS; CDR2 reads YYNGEE. The CDR3 runs 13 residues. Deletions cut 4 bases from V and 6 bases from J, with 11 bases between.

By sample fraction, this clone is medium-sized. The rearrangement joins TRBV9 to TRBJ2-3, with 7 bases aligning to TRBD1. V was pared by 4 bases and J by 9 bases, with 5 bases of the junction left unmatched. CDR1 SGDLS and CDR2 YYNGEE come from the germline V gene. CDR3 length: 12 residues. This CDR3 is CASSTGTATQYF. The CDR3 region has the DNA TGTGCCAGCAGCACTGGGACAGCAACGCAGTATTTT. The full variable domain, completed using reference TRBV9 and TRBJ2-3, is DSGVTQTPKHLITATGQRVTLRCSPRSGDLSVYWYQQSLDQGLQFLIQYYNGEERAKGNILERFSAQQFPDLHSELNLSSLELGDSALYFCASSTGTATQYFGPGTRLTVL.

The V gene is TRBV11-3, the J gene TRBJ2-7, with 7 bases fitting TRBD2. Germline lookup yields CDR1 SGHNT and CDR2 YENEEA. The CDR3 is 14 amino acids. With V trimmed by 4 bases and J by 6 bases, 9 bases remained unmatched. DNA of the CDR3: TGTGCCAGCAGCTCGGGGTCTAGCGGAGGCGAGCAGTACTTC. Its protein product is CASSSGSSGGEQYF.

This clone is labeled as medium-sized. The CDR3 here is CASSPTGQPYGYTF. The CDR3 DNA is TGTGCCAGCAGCCCGACGGGGCAGCCCTATGGCTACACCTTC. The V call is TRBV11-3, the J call TRBJ1-2; TRBD1 might be the D (5 bases). V lost 5 bases and J 4 bases, leaving 14 bases between the germline ends. The CDR3 has 14 amino acids. CDR1 and CDR2 from the germline V gene are SGHNT and YENEEA.

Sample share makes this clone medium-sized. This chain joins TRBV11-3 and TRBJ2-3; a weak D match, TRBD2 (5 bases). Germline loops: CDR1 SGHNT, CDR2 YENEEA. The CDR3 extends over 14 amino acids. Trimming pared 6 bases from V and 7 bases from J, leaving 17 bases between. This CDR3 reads CASRSTSRSNTQYF. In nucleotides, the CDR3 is TGTGCCAGCAGATCCACTAGTCGTTCAAATACGCAGTATTTT.

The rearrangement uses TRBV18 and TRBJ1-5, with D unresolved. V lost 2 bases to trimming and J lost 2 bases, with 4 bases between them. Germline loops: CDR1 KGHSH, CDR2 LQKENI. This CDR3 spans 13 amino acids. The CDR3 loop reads CASSPAGNQPQHF. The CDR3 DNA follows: TGTGCCAGCTCACCAGCAGGCAATCAGCCCCAGCATTTT.

CDR3 loop: CASSDHRLAGYEQYF. The CDR3, as DNA: TGCGCCAGCAGTGACCACCGCCTAGCGGGCTACGAGCAGTACTTC. This chain connects TRBV10-2 to TRBJ2-7; 8 positions match TRBD2. V dropped 3 bases and J dropped 3; count of bases not matched to a gene: 7. CDR3 length equals 15 residues. Germline V gene data show CDR1 as WSHSY and CDR2 as SAAADI.

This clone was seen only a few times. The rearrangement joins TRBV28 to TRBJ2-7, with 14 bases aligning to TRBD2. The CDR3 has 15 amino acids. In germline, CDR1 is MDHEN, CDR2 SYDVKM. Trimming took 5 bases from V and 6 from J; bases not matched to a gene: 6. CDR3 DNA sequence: TGTGCCAGCAGTCGGGGGACTAGCGGGAGTGGCGAGCAGTACTTC. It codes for CASSRGTSGSGEQYF.

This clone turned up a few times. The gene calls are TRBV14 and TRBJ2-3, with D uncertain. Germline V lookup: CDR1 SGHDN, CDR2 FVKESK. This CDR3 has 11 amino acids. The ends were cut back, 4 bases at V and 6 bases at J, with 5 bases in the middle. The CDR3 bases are TGTGCCAGCAGCCGCCAGGATACGCAGTATTTT. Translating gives CASSRQDTQYF. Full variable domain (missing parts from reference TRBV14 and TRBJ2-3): EAGVTQFPSHSVIEKGQTVTLRCDPISGHDNLYWYRRVMGKEIKFLLHFVKESKQDESGMPNNRFLAERTGGTYSTLKVQPAELEDSGVYFCASSRQDTQYFGPGTRLTVL.

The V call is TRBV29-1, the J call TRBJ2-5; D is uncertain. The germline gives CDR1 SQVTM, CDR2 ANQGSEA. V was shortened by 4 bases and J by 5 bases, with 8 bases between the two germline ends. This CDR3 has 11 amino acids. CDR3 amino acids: CSVVLGETQYF. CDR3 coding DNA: TGCAGCGTTGTACTGGGGGAGACCCAGTACTTC.

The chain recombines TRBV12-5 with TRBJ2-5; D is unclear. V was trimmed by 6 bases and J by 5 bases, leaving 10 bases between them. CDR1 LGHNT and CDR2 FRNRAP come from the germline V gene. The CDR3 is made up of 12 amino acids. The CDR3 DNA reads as TGTGCTAGTGGCCCTCGGGTGGAGACCCAGTACTTC. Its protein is CASGPRVETQYF.

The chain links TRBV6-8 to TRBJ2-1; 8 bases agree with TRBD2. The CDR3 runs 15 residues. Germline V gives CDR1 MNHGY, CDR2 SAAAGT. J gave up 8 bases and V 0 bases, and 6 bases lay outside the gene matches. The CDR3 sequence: CASSYSLGGGDEQFF. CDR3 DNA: TGTGCCAGCAGTTACTCCCTCGGGGGGGGCGATGAGCAGTTCTTC.

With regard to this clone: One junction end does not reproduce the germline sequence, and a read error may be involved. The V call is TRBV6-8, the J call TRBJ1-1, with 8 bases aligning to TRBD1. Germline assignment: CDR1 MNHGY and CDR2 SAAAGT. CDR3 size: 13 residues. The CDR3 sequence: CAISGQGTTEAFF. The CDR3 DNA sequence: TGTGCCATCAGTGGACAGGGAACCACTGAAGCTTTCTTT.

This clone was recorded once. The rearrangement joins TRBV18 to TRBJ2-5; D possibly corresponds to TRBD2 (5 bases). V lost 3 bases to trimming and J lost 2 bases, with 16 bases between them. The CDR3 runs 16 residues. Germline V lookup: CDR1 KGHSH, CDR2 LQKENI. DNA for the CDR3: TGTGCCAGCTCACCTATATTCGCGGGCATACAAGAGACCCAGTACTTC. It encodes CASSPIFAGIQETQYF.

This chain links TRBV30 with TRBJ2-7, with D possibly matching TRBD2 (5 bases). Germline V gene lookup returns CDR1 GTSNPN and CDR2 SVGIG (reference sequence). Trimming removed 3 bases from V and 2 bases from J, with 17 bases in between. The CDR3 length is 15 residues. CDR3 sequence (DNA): TGTGCCTGGAGAGCAGTCCAGAGCGGAACCTACGAGCAGTACTTC. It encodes CAWRAVQSGTYEQYF.